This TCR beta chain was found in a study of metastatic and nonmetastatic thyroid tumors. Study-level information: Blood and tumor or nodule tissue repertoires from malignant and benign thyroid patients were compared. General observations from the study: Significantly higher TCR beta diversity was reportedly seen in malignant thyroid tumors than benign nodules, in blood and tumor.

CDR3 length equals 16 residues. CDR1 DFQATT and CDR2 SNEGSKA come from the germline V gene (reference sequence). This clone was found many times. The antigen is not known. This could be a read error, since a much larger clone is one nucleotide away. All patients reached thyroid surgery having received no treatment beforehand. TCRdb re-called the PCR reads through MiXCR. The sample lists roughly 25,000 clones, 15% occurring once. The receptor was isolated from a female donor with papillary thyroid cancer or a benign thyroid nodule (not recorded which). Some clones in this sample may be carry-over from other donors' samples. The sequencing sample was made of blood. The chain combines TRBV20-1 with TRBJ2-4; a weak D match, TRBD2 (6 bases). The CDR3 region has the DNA TGCAGTGCTATTGGGGGGTGGGGTCAGGCCAAAAACGTTCAGTACTTC. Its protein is CSAIGGWGQAKNVQYF.